This T cell receptor (beta chain) emerged from a study of cytomegalovirus exposure and HLA in healthy donors. Study results and caveats: Reportedly, a later analysis found an Asian-associated ancestry cluster had fewer N-insertions than the approximately 700-donor mean. As a later analysis revealed, the rate of TCR association differed by HLA locus, with DRB1 most and HLA-C fewest. Earlier analysis yielded a pattern in which most TCR beta V segments were productive about 87% or about 30% of the time. An apparent linkage of common viral pathogens to several of the most significant clusters emerged in a later analysis.

Germline V gives CDR1 SNHLY, CDR2 FYNNEI. The CDR3 totals 15 residues. The V segment lost 1 base and the J segment 7 bases; nucleotides outside the gene matches: 4. It was with 60 Vbeta and 13 Jbeta primers that the PCR ran. Sequencing used immunoSEQ multiplex PCR; TCRdb keeps in-frame clones, though not all of them. This sample contains 45,000 to 55,000 clones. As concerns this clone: As yet, its antigen is unknown.

The clonotype comes from a man in his forties or fifties in good health and CMV-seropositive. V and J are TRBV2 and TRBJ2-2, with TRBD1 identical over 9 bases. Sequences were obtained from PBMCs. CDR3 region: CASSEDRGQSGELFF. CDR3 in DNA: TGTGCCAGCAGTGAAGACAGGGGGCAAAGCGGGGAGCTGTTTTTT.